The text below deals with one TCR beta chain. Samples of blood were obtained at baseline, on cycle 4 day 1, and on cycle 7 day 1. The data originate from a study of OX40 agonist ivuxolimab in advanced cancers. Overall study context: Ivuxolimab is an agonistic anti-OX40 (CD134) antibody, and patients were treated with it.

Generated by immunoSEQ multiplex PCR, the TCRdb table keeps only in-frame clones and is missing some. The sample has about 77,000 clones, about 85% seen once; the top ten hold 4% to 6%. Losses at the gene ends were 10 bases for V and 4 bases for J; bases not matched to a gene: 11. The CDR3 runs 14 residues. Germline V gives CDR1 SGHNT, CDR2 YYREEE (reference sequence). The chain combines TRBV5-4 with TRBJ1-2, with 9 bases that match TRBD1. The clonotype comes from an adult with an advanced solid tumor such as melanoma, head and neck, liver or kidney cancer. Sequenced here: CD4+ or CD8+ T cells sorted from blood, sampled in a trial of the OX40 agonist ivuxolimab. The CDR3 protein is CAGSNGTGPYGYTF. CDR3 nucleotide sequence: TGTGCCGGTTCAAACGGGACAGGGCCCTATGGCTACACCTTC.